These T cell receptor beta chains were read from a single sample in a study of spatial heterogeneity in lung cancer. Via MiXCR, TCRdb re-called the 5' RACE reads, giving one row per CDR3 protein. The sample lists 40,000 to 55,000 distinct CDR3 sequences, roughly an eighth occurring once. Sequenced material: PBMCs, taken at surgery. The receptors were sampled from a male donor with early-stage non-small cell lung cancer. The CDR3 runs from the conserved cysteine through the conserved F or W.

j_call: TRBJ2-3
v_call: TRBV6-2/TRBV6-3
cdr3_aa: CASSYSQSTRDTQYF

j_call: TRBJ2-5
v_call: TRBV29-1
cdr3_aa: CSADRDGETQYF

j_call: TRBJ1-1
v_call: TRBV5-1
cdr3_aa: CASTGEHTEAFF

j_call: TRBJ2-2
v_call: TRBV19
cdr3_aa: CASRQNWDTGELFF

j_call: TRBJ2-7
v_call: TRBV2
cdr3_aa: CASSPRRSSGRPYEQYF

j_call: TRBJ1-6
v_call: TRBV18
cdr3_aa: CASSPGGDDSPLHF

j_call: TRBJ2-1
v_call: TRBV4-2
cdr3_aa: CASSQGRDRAHEQFF

j_call: TRBJ2-3
v_call: TRBV6-5
cdr3_aa: CASSYNLPESTDTQYF

j_call: TRBJ1-3
v_call: TRBV5-5
cdr3_aa: CASSVTDGRSGNTIYF

j_call: TRBJ2-2
v_call: TRBV27
cdr3_aa: CASSTGTGDFSNTGELFF

j_call: TRBJ2-1
v_call: TRBV7-8
cdr3_aa: CASSFVVRGPYNEQFF

j_call: TRBJ1-2
v_call: TRBV20-1
cdr3_aa: CSASEEEAGYSF

j_call: TRBJ2-1
v_call: TRBV6-5
cdr3_aa: CASSSGQGGEQFF

j_call: TRBJ1-2
v_call: TRBV5-1
cdr3_aa: CASSLEQRRHGYTF

j_call: TRBJ2-1
v_call: TRBV21-1
cdr3_aa: CASSPGTSGRISEQFF